A single sample gave rise to the 17 T cell receptor beta chains below, sequenced in a study of T cells after yellow fever vaccination. A single record per CDR3 protein comes from TCRdb applying MiXCR to the 5' RACE reads. The data hold approximately 580,000 distinct CDR3 sequences, with less than 20% observed a single time. The material sequenced was PBMCs, taken 5 days after the first yellow fever vaccination. The source of these receptors is a man in his late teens or twenties who received the YFV17D yellow fever vaccine.

The V and J genes are TRBV5-1 and TRBJ2-5; D might be TRBD1 or TRBD2, each matching 5 bases. Trimming cost V 4 bases and J 5 bases, with 18 bases left between them. This CDR3 contains 15 residues. The germline V gene has CDR1 SGHRS and CDR2 YFSETQ. CDR3 sequence reads: CASSQGSNWGETQYF. In nucleotides, the CDR3 is TGCGCCAGCAGCCAGGGTTCGAACTGGGGGGAGACCCAGTACTTC.

This clonotype was recorded a few times. The V and J genes are TRBV7-6 and TRBJ1-2, with 9 bases matching TRBD1. CDR3 length: 15 residues. V trimming: 5 bases; J trimming: 0 bases; junction bases outside the gene matches: 4. Germline CDR1 and CDR2: SGHVS and FNYEAQ. The DNA of the CDR3 is TGTGCCAGCAGCGCCCGACAGGGGGCTAACTATGGCTACACCTTC. This codes for CASSARQGANYGYTF.

J is TRBJ2-1 and V is TRBV9, with D perhaps matching TRBD2 (6 bases). The germline V and J ends were trimmed by 2 bases and 5 bases, with 11 bases remaining between them. CDR3 size: 14 residues. CDR1 is SGDLS, CDR2 YYNGEE, per germline. The CDR3 protein is CASSVGGRDNEQFF. The CDR3 DNA reads as TGTGCCAGCAGCGTGGGAGGCAGGGACAATGAGCAGTTCTTC.

This chain links TRBV9 with TRBJ2-5, with a weak D call TRBD2 (6 bases). CDR3 length: 17 residues. Germline assignment: CDR1 SGDLS and CDR2 YYNGEE. V lost 3 bases and J lost 5, with 23 bases in between. Here the CDR3 reads CASSGRRGLAARETQYF. The DNA of the CDR3 is TGTGCCAGCAGCGGGAGAAGAGGTTTAGCGGCGAGGGAGACCCAGTACTTC.

The chain is built from TRBV5-6 and TRBJ2-3, with 7 bases fitting TRBD2. The length of the CDR3 is 16 residues. From germline, CDR1 is SGHDT and CDR2 YYEEEE. Trimming cost V 1 base and J 2 bases; bases outside gene matches: 7. This CDR3 reads CASSLLGRGFTDTQYF. CDR3 nucleotides: TGTGCCAGCAGCTTGCTTGGGCGGGGGTTCACAGATACGCAGTATTTT.

CDR3: CASSLGFREEGYTF. The CDR3 DNA sequence: TGTGCCAGCAGCTTAGGTTTCCGGGAGGAGGGCTACACCTTC. V and J are TRBV7-2 and TRBJ1-2; D is unclear. Trimming left V 1 base short and J 8 bases short, with 14 bases between. The length of the CDR3 is 14 residues. Germline-derived CDR1 and CDR2 are SGHTA and FQGNSA.

This clonotype showed up just a few times. Here the CDR3 reads CSATDSSYEQYV. In DNA form, the CDR3 reads TGCAGTGCTACCGACAGTTCCTACGAGCAGTACGTC. V and J are TRBV20-1 and TRBJ2-7, with D maybe TRBD1 (5 bases). This CDR3 has 12 amino acids. V gave up 4 bases and J gave up 1 base, with 8 bases separating them. Germline V lookup: CDR1 DFQATT, CDR2 SNEGSKA (reference sequence).

The chain employs TRBV12-3 or TRBV12-4 and TRBJ2-5; D possibly uses TRBD1 or TRBD2 (6 bases each). The CDR3 has 15 residues. Trimming removed 7 bases at V and 7 bases at J, with 22 bases between. The CDR3 DNA reads TGTGCCAGCAAATTTCTCCTTTGGGGGGCCGGGACCCAGTACTTC. Translated: CASKFLLWGAGTQYF.

The CDR3 nucleotides are TGCAGTGCTAGCAGGGCGAGCTCCTACAATGAGCAGTTCTTC. Its translation is CSASRASSYNEQFF. The chain employs TRBV20-1 and TRBJ2-1, with a weak D call TRBD1 (5 bases). The V end lost 3 bases, the J end lost 0 bases, and 9 bases lay between the germline ends. CDR3 length: 14 residues. CDR1 and CDR2 from the germline V gene are DFQATT and SNEGSKA (reference sequence).

This clonotype was counted only a few times. The chain employs TRBV11-3 and TRBJ2-2; possibly TRBD1 for D (6 bases). CDR3 size: 16 residues. Germline CDR1 and CDR2: SGHNT and YENEEA. Between the trimmed V and J ends, which lost 5 bases and 6 bases, there was a span of 19 bases. The CDR3 loop reads CASSSPQGRGSGELFF. The CDR3 DNA reads TGTGCCAGCAGCAGCCCCCAGGGGCGCGGGTCCGGGGAGCTGTTTTTT. Looking up the rest from reference TRBV11-3 and TRBJ2-2 gives the full variable domain: EAGVVQSPRYKIIEKKQPVAFWCNPISGHNTLYWYLQNLGQGPELLIRYENEEAVDDSQLPKDRFSAERLKGVDSTLKIQPAELGDSAVYLCASSSPQGRGSGELFFGEGSRLTVL.

This chain uses TRBV29-1 with TRBJ2-5, with D perhaps given as TRBD1 or TRBD2 (5 bases each). Trimming took 3 bases from V and 5 from J, leaving 16 bases between them. The CDR3 sequence is 14 residues long. Germline V lookup: CDR1 SQVTM, CDR2 ANQGSEA. CDR3 residues: CSVDHGGLVETQYF. The CDR3 nucleotides are TGCAGCGTTGATCATGGGGGTTTAGTGGAGACCCAGTACTTC.

This clonotype was detected ten times or more. This chain links TRBV11-2 with TRBJ2-2; D is perhaps TRBD2 (5 bases). This CDR3 is built from 14 residues. V was clipped by 5 bases and J by 6 bases, with 13 bases between them. Germline values: CDR1 SGHAT, CDR2 FQNNGV. This CDR3 reads CASSPLEVAGELFF. Written as DNA, the CDR3 is TGTGCCAGCAGCCCGCTGGAGGTCGCCGGGGAGCTGTTTTTT. Full variable domain (rest looked up from reference TRBV11-2 and TRBJ2-2): EAGVAQSPRYKIIEKRQSVAFWCNPISGHATLYWYQQILGQGPKLLIQFQNNGVVDDSQLPKDRFSAERLKGVDSTLKIQPAKLEDSAVYLCASSPLEVAGELFFGEGSRLTVL.

V and J are TRBV4-1 and TRBJ1-1; D unclear. Germline loops: CDR1 MGHRA, CDR2 YSYEKL. With 5 bases removed from V and 5 bases from J, the gap between germline ends came to 21 bases. This CDR3 has 16 residues. CDR3 amino acids: CASSSGYERSWTEAFF. The CDR3 DNA is TGCGCCAGCAGCTCCGGTTACGAAAGATCGTGGACTGAAGCTTTCTTT.

This clonotype was detected only a few times. The V and J genes are TRBV7-9 and TRBJ1-2, with D possibly being TRBD1 (5 bases). The CDR3 spans 15 residues. The germline V gene encodes CDR1 SEHNR and CDR2 FQNEAQ (reference sequence). The V end lost 4 bases, the J end lost 4 bases, and 16 bases lay between the germline ends. Here the CDR3 reads CASSYSRQPSYGYTF. The CDR3 bases are TGTGCCAGCAGCTACAGTCGACAGCCGTCCTATGGCTACACCTTC.

The chain couples TRBV20-1 to TRBJ2-5; D gene unclear. V was clipped by 3 bases and J by 1 base, with 6 bases between them. This CDR3 is built from 12 residues. In germline, CDR1 is DFQATT, CDR2 SNEGSKA (reference sequence). The CDR3 reads CSARVVQETQYF. CDR3 sequence (DNA): TGCAGTGCTAGGGTCGTCCAAGAGACCCAGTACTTC.

This clonotype was picked up a small number of times. This rearrangement joins TRBV29-1 to TRBJ2-7; the D gene is possibly TRBD1 (6 bases). Germline CDR1 is SQVTM and CDR2 is ANQGSEA. Trimming removed 3 bases at V and 3 bases at J, with 9 bases between. The CDR3 is 12 amino acids. This CDR3 reads CSVDTGNYEQYF. Here the CDR3 DNA reads TGCAGCGTTGATACAGGGAACTACGAGCAGTACTTC.

The table lists this clonotype with a few counts. In DNA form, the CDR3 reads TGCGCCAGCAGCCAACGGGCAACTAATGAAAAACTGTTTTTT. Protein: CASSQRATNEKLFF. V gene TRBV4-3 combines with J gene TRBJ1-4; D unresolved. Germline V gives CDR1 LGHNA, CDR2 YSLEER. V was trimmed by 2 bases and J by 0 bases, leaving 4 bases between them. The CDR3 has 14 amino acids.